This T cell receptor (beta chain) was captured by sequencing in a study of T cell repertoires in cytomegalovirus infection. Background on the study: A matching HLA type, together with CMV infection, was signaled by public TCR beta signatures.

This clonotype was counted ten times or more. Its antigen is undetermined. General study results and limits: Cumulative frequency of public TCR beta families picked out carriers of CMV plus the relevant HLA. HLA-C-restricted CMV-specific TCR beta clonotypes prevailed in the ex vivo response.

One entry per CDR3 protein results from TCRdb running MiXCR on the reads. This repertoire shows 250,000 to 300,000 distinct CDR3 sequences, about 18% found once; its top ten account for around 47%. Germline V lookup: CDR1 SGHTA, CDR2 FQGNSA. The CDR3 has 19 residues. The V end lost 1 base, the J end lost 0 bases, and 16 bases lay between the germline ends. The sample consisted of CD8+ T cells from PBMCs. The TCR was taken from a human donor in good health (CMV status not recorded). Some clones in this sample may be carry-over from other donors' samples. The gene calls are TRBV7-2 and TRBJ2-6; D possibly corresponds to TRBD1 (6 bases). CDR3 sequence (DNA): TGTGCCAGCAGCTTAGTAGGACAGTCACTCTTCTCTGGGGCCAACGTCCTGACTTTC. This sequence encodes CASSLVGQSLFSGANVLTF.